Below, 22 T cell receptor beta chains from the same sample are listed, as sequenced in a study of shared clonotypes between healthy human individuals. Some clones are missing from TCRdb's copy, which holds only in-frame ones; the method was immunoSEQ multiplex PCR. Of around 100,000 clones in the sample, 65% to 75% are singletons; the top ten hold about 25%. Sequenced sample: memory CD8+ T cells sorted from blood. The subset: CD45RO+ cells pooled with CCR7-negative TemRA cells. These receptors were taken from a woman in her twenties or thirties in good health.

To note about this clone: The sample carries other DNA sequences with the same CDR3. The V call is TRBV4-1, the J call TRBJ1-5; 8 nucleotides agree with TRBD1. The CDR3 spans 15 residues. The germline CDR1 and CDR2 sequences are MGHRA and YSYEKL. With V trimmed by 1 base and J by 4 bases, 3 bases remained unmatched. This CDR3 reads CASSQGQGFNQPQHF. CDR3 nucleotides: TGCGCCAGCAGCCAAGGACAGGGGTTTAATCAGCCCCAGCATTTT.

The CDR3 DNA reads TGTGCCAGCTCCTTAGCGGGAGAGGGCGATGAGCAGTTCTTC. It encodes CASSLAGEGDEQFF. The chain uses TRBV6-4 and TRBJ2-1, with TRBD2 matching 9 bases. This CDR3 is 14 amino acids long. Trimming at V came to 8 bases and at J to 8 bases, leaving 10 bases not matched to a gene. Germline V gene data show CDR1 as MRHNA and CDR2 as SNTAGT.

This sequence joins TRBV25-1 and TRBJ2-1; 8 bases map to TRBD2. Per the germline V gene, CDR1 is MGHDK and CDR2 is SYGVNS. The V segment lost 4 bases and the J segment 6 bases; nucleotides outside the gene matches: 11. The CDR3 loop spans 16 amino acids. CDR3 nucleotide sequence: TGTGCCAGCAGTGCACCGCGGCTAGCGGGCATCAATGAGCAGTTCTTC. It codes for CASSAPRLAGINEQFF.

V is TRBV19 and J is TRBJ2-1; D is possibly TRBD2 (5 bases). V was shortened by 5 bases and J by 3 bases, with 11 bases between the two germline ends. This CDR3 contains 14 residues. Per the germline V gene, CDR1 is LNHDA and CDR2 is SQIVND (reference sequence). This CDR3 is CASSRGADYNEQFF. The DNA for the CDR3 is TGTGCCAGTAGTCGGGGTGCGGACTACAATGAGCAGTTCTTC.

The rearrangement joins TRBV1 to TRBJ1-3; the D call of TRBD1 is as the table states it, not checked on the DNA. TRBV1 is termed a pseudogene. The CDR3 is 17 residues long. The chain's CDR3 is CTSRRAGPQGAGNTIYF. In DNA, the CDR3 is TGCACCAGCAGACGAGCAGGCCCACAGGGGGCTGGAAACACCATATATTTT.

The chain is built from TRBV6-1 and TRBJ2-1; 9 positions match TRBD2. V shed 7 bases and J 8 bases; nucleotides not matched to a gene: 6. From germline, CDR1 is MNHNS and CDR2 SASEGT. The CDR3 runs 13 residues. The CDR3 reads CASTSGRFYEQFF. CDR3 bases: TGTGCCAGCACCAGCGGGAGGTTCTATGAGCAGTTCTTC.

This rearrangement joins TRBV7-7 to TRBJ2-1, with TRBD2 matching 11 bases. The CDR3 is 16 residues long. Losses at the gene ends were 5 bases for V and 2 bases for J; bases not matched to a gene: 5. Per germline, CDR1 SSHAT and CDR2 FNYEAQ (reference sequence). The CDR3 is CASSLGTSGAYNEQFF. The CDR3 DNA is TGTGCCAGCAGCCTCGGGACTAGCGGAGCCTACAATGAGCAGTTCTTC.

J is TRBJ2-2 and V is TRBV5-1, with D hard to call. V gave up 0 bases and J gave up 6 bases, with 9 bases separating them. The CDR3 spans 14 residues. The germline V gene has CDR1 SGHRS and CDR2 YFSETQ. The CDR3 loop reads CASSLAVGAGELFF. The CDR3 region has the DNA TGCGCCAGCAGCTTGGCCGTAGGCGCCGGGGAGCTGTTTTTT.

CDR3 sequence: CASRWGDEQYF. CDR3 nucleotides: TGTGCCAGCAGATGGGGGGACGAGCAGTACTTC. The chain combines TRBV2 with TRBJ2-7, with D perhaps matching TRBD2 (6 bases). The CDR3 is made up of 11 amino acids. Trimming took 6 bases from V and 5 from J, leaving 8 bases between them. The germline CDR1 and CDR2 sequences are SNHLY and FYNNEI.

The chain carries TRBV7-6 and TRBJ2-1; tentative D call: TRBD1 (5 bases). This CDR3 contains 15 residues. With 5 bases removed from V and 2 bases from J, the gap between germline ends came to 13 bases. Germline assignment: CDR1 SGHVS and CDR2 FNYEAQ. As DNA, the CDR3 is TGTGCCAGCAGCCCAGTAGGGGTTGCCTACAATGAGCAGTTCTTC. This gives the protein CASSPVGVAYNEQFF.

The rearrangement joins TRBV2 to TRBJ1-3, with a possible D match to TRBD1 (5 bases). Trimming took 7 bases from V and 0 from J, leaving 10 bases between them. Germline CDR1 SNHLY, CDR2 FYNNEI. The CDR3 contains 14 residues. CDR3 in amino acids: CASKPGHSGNTIYF. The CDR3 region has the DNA TGTGCCAGCAAGCCAGGGCACTCTGGAAACACCATATATTTT.

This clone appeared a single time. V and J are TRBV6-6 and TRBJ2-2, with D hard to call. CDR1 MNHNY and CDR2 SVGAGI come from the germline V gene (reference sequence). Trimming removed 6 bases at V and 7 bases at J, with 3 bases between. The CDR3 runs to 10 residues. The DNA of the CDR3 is TGTGCCAGCAGAGACGGGGAGCTGTTTTTT. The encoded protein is CASRDGELFF.

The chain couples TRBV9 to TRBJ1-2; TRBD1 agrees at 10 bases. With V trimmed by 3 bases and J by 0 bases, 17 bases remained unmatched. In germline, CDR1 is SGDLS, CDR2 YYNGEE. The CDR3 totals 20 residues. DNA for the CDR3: TGTGCCAGCAGCGGCTGGTCTGTCTCGGGACAGGGGACCGCTAACTATGGCTACACCTTC. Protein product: CASSGWSVSGQGTANYGYTF.

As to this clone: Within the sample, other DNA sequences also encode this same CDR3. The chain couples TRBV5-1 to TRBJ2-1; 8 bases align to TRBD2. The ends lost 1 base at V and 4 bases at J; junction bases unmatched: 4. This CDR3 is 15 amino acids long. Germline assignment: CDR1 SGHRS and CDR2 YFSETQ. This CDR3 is CASSLSSGGYNEQFF. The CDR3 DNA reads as TGCGCCAGCAGCTTGAGCAGCGGGGGTTACAATGAGCAGTTCTTC.

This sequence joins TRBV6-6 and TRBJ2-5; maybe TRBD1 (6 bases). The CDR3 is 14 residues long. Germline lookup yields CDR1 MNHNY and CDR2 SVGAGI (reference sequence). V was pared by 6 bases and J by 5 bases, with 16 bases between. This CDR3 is CASRKTGAAETQYF. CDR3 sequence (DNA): TGTGCCAGCAGAAAGACAGGTGCGGCTGAGACCCAGTACTTC.

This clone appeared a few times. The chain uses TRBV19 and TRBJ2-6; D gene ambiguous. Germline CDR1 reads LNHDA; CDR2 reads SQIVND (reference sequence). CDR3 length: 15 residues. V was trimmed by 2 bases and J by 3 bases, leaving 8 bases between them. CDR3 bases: TGTGCCAGTAGTATATGGGCAGGTGGGGCCAACGTCCTGACTTTC. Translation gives CASSIWAGGANVLTF.

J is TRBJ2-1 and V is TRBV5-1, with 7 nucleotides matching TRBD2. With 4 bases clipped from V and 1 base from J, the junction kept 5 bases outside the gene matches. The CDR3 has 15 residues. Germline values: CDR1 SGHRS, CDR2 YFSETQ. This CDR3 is CASSQASGSYNEQFF. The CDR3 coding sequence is TGCGCCAGCAGCCAGGCTAGCGGATCCTACAATGAGCAGTTCTTC.

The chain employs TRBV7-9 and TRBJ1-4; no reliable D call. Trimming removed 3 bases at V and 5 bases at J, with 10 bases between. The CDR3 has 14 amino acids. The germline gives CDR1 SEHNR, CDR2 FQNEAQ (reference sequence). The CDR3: CASSLTNKNEKLFF. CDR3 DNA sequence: TGTGCCAGCAGCTTGACAAACAAGAATGAAAAACTGTTTTTT.

CDR3: CASSLAPGGGSYGYTF. CDR3 DNA: TGTGCCAGCAGCTTAGCCCCCGGGGGGGGTAGTTATGGCTACACCTTC. The chain employs TRBV11-2 and TRBJ1-2; D may be TRBD1 (5 bases). CDR3 length: 16 residues. Germline assignment: CDR1 SGHAT and CDR2 FQNNGV. V gave up 1 base and J gave up 5 bases, with 17 bases separating them.

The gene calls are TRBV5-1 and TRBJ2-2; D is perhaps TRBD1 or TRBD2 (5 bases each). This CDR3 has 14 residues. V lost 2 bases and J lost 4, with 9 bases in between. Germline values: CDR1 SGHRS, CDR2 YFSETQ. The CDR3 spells CASSFEGSTGELFF. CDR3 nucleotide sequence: TGCGCCAGCAGCTTCGAGGGGTCCACCGGGGAGCTGTTTTTT.

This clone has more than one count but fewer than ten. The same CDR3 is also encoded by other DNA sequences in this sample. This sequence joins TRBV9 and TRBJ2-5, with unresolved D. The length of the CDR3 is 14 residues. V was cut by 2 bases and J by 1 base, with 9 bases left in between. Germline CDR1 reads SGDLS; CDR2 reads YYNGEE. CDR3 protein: CASSVGGTQETQYF. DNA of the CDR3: TGTGCCAGCAGCGTGGGCGGTACCCAAGAGACCCAGTACTTC.

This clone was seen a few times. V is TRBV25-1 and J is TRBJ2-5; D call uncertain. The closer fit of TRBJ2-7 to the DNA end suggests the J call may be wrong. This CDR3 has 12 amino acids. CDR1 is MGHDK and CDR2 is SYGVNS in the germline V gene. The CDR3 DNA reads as TGTGCCAGCAGTGGGAGCTCCTACGAGCAGTACTTC. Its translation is CASSGSSYEQYF.